This T cell receptor beta chain was found in a study of vaccination and CD4 T cells after COVID-19. Study outcomes and limitations: Spike mono-reactivity held for 304 of 307 vaccine-specific clones in convalescent patients. The median proportion of reactive clones detected only post-vaccination in convalescent patients was more than 65%.

Germline-derived CDR1 and CDR2 are LNHDA and SQIVND (reference sequence). The ends lost 6 bases at V and 7 bases at J; junction bases unmatched: 13. CDR3 length equals 16 residues. The Oncomine TCR Beta short-read assay was what sequenced the DNA obtained from cultured CD4+ T cells. MiXCR, applied by TCRdb to the PCR reads, yields one record per CDR3 protein. The sample lists 14,000 or so distinct CDR3 sequences, roughly 29% seen once, with 20% to 25% in the top ten. Treatment: roughly ten-day PBMC culture with coronavirus spike peptide pools or control peptides (ViraFEST assay). This clonotype was counted a few times. Its antigen is not known.

This receptor was obtained from a human donor with COVID-19. This sequence joins TRBV19 and TRBJ1-2; 11 nucleotides line up with TRBD1. The sample comprised cultured CD4+ T cells from blood. The CDR3 protein is CASSLGGPGQGVGYTF. In DNA, the CDR3 is TGTGCCAGTAGCCTGGGGGGACCGGGACAGGGGGTTGGCTACACCTTC.